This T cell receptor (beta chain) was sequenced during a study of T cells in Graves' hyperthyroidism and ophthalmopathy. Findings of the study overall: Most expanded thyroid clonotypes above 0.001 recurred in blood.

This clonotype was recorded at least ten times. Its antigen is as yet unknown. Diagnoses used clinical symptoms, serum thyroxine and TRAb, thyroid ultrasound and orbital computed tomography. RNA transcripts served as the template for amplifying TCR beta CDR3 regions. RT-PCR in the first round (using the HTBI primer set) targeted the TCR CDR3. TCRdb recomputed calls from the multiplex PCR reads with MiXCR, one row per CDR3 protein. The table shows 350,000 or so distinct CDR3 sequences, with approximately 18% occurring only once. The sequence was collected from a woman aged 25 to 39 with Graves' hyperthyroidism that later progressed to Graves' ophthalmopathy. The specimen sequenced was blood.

The chain's CDR3 is CASSLGIASPGELFF. Written as DNA, the CDR3 is TGTGCCAGCAGTTTAGGTATCGCTAGCCCCGGGGAGCTGTTTTTT. The chain employs TRBV12-3 or TRBV12-4 and TRBJ2-2; D is possibly TRBD2 (5 bases). The CDR3 loop spans 15 amino acids. The germline V and J ends were trimmed by 1 base and 6 bases, with 12 bases remaining between them.